This T cell receptor beta chain was sequenced for a study of Tregs in tolerant kidney transplant recipients. The study, taken as a whole, reports: Few patients were studied, so findings need validation in larger groups. Activated donor B cell expansion appeared to reveal the most relevant donor-specific TCRbeta repertoire.

CD4+CD25+CD127- Tregs, CD4+CD25- non-Tregs, CD4 and CD8 cells were sorted. The CDR3 extends over 13 amino acids. CDR1 and CDR2 (germline): SGHDN, FVKESK. Trimming removed 1 base from V and 4 bases from J, with 7 bases in between. Only in-frame clones appear in the TCRdb table, and some are missing; sequencing was by immunoSEQ multiplex PCR. The sample records roughly 14,000 clones, 90% to 95% being singletons. As to this clone: Its target is unknown.

This sequence was found in a human donor in good health. Material for sequencing was CD8+ T cells from blood. The chain employs TRBV14 and TRBJ1-1; D remains unclear. The CDR3 nucleotides are TGTGCCAGCAGCCAAGGGGTAAGCACTGAAGCTTTCTTT. This sequence encodes CASSQGVSTEAFF.